This T cell receptor (beta chain) was captured by sequencing in a study of T-cell reconstitution after alpha-beta-depleted transplantation in children. V gave up 2 bases and J gave up 8 bases, with 13 bases separating them. This CDR3 is 15 amino acids long. Germline lookup yields CDR1 KGHSH and CDR2 LQKENI. Using unique molecular identifiers, the investigators prepared the TCRbeta library. TCRdb fed the PCR reads into MiXCR, producing one record per CDR3 protein. The sample records just under 550,000 distinct CDR3 sequences, about a sixth being singletons. The sequences come from PBMCs from the stem cell graft donor, collected from the stem cell graft. The chain couples TRBV18 to TRBJ1-6; no firm D call. The sequence was collected from a human donor who donated a stem cell graft to a child with acute lymphoblastic leukemia. CDR3 region: CASSPLPVTDSPLHF. DNA of the CDR3: TGTGCCAGCTCACCATTGCCGGTTACGGATTCACCCCTCCACTTT.